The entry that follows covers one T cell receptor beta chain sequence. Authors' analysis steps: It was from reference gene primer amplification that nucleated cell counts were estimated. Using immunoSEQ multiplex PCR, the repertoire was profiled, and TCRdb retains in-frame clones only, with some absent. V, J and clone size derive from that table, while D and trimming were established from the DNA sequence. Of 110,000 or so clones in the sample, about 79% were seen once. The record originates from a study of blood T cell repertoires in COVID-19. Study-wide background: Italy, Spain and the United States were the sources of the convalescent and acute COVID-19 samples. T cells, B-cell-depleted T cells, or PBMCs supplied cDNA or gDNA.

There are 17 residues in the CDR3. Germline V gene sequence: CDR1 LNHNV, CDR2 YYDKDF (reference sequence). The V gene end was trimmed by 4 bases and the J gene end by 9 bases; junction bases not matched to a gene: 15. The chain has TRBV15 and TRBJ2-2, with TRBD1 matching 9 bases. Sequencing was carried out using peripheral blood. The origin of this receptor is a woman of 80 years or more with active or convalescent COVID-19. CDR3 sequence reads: CATSTPRRTGVSWELFF. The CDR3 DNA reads TGTGCCACCAGCACCCCCCGAAGGACAGGGGTTTCTTGGGAGCTGTTTTTT.